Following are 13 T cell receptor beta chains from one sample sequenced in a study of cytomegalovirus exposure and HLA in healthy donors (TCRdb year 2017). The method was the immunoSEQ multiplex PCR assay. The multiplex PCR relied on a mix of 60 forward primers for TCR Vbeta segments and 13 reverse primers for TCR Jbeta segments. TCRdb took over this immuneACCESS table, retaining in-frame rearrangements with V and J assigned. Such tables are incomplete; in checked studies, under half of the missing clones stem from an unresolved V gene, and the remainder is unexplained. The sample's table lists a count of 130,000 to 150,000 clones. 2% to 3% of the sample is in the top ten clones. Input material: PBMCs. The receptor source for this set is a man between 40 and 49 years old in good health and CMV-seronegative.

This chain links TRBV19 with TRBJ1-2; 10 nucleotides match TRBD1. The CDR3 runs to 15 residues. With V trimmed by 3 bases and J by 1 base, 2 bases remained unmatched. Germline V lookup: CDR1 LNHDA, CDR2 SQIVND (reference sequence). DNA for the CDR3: TGTGCCAGTAGTATTCGGACAGGGGGTAACTATGGCTACACCTTC. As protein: CASSIRTGGNYGYTF.

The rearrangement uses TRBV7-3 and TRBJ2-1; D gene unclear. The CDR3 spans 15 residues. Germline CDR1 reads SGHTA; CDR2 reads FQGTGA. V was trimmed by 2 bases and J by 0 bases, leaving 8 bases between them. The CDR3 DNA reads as TGTGCCAGCAGCTTACGAAAGAGCTCCTACAATGAGCAGTTCTTC. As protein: CASSLRKSSYNEQFF.

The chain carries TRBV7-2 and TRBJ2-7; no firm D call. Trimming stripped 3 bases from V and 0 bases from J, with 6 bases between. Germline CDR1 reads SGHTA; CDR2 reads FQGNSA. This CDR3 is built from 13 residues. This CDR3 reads CASSLFSSYEQYF. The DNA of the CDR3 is TGTGCCAGCAGCTTGTTCAGCTCCTACGAGCAGTACTTC.

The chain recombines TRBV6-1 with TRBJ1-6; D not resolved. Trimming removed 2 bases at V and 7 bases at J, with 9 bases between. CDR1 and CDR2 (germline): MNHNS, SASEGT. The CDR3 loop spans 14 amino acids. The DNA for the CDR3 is TGTGCCAGCAGTGAACTCAGGCAAAATTCACCCCTCCACTTT. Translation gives CASSELRQNSPLHF.

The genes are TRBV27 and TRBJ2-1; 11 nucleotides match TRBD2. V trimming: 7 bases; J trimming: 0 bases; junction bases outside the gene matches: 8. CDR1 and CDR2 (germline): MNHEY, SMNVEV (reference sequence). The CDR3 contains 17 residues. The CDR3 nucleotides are TGTGCCAGCACTCGTTCGACTAGCGGGGTCTCCTACAATGAGCAGTTCTTC. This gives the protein CASTRSTSGVSYNEQFF.

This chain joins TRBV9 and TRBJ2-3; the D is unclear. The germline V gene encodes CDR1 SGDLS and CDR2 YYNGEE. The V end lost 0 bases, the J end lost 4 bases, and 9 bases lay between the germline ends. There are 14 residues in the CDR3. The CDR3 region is CASSVGGQADTQYF. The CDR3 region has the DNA TGTGCCAGCAGCGTAGGTGGGCAGGCAGATACGCAGTATTTT.

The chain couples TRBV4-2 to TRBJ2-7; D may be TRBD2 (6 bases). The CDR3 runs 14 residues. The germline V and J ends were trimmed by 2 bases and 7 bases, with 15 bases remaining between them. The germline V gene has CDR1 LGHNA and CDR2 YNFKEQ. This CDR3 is CASSQRQFRGEQYF. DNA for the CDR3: TGTGCCAGCAGCCAACGCCAGTTCCGGGGGGAGCAGTACTTC.

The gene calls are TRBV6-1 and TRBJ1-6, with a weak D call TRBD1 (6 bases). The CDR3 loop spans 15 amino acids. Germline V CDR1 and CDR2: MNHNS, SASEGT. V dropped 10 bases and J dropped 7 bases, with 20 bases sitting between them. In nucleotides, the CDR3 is TGTGCCACCATAGTACTCACAGGGAGAAATTCACCCCTCCACTTT. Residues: CATIVLTGRNSPLHF.

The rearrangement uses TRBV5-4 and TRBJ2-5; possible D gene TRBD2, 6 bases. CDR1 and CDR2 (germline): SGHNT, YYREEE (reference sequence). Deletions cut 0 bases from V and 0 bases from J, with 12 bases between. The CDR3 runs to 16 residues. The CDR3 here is CASSLGGGLHQETQYF. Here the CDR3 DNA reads TGTGCCAGCAGCTTGGGTGGTGGACTACACCAAGAGACCCAGTACTTC.

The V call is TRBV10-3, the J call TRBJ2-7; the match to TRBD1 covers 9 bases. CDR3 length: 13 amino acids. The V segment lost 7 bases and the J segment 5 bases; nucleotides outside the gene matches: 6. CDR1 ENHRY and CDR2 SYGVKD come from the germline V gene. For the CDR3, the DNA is TGTGCCATCACCGGGACAGGGAAAGACGAGCAGTACTTC. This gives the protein CAITGTGKDEQYF.

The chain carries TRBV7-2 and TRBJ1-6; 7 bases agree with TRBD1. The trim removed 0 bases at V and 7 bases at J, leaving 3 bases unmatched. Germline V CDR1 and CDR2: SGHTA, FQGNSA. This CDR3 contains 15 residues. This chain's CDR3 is CASSLAIQGNSPLHF. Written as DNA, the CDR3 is TGTGCCAGCAGCTTAGCGATACAGGGGAATTCACCCCTCCACTTT.

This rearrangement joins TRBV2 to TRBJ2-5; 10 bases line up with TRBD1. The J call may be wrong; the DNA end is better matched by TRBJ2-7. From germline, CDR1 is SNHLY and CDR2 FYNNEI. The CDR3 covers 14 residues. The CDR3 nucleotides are TGTGCCAGCAGGGGACAGGGGCAACGCTACGAGCAGTACTTC. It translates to CASRGQGQRYEQYF.

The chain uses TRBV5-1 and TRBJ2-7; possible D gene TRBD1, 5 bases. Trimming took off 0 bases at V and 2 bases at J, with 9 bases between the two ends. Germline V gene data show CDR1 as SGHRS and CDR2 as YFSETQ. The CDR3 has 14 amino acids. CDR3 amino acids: CASSLEETAYEQYF. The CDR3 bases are TGCGCCAGCAGCTTGGAAGAGACAGCCTACGAGCAGTACTTC.